This T cell receptor (beta chain) was sequenced for a study of CD8 T cells in Susac syndrome (dated by TCRdb to between 2018 and 2021). Broadly, across the study: Whether CD8+ T cell activation and differentiation in Susac syndrome was antigen driven was tested using repertoire sequencing. The study compared CD8+ T cell repertoire clonality among approximately twelve healthy donors, about 14 Susac syndrome patients and 15 multiple sclerosis patients.

Peripheral blood CD8+ and CD4+ T cells from healthy donors, Susac syndrome patients and multiple sclerosis patients were profiled by high-throughput TCR beta sequencing. The multiple sclerosis controls were treatment-naive patients whose relapsing-remitting disease, either stable or active, fulfilled the revised McDonald criteria. Bulk CD8+ and CD4+ T cells were purified by magnetic negative isolation, while CD8+ TEMRA cells were enriched using FACS. Blood was drawn into EDTA tubes, processed within 24 hours, and PBMCs were isolated by density gradient centrifugation. PBMCs intended for TCR sequencing were frozen in liquid nitrogen and were later thawed in a 37 degrees C water bath. Purity of sorted or isolated CD4+, CD8+ and CD8+ TEMRA cells was at least 90%. V and J lose 8 bases and 0 bases, and a span of 11 bases separates them. CDR1 and CDR2 are read off the germline V gene as SNHLY and FYNNEI. The CDR3 holds 14 amino acids from the cysteine to the phenylalanine. Of all the DNA, just the CDR3 is kept, 42 bases in frame from base 1.

RNA was extracted using the RNeasy kit, and 0.5 to 1 microgram was reverse transcribed with random hexamers. The immunoSEQ multiplex PCR assay, covering 54 Vbeta and 13 Jbeta segments, was used to amplify TCR beta CDR3 regions. PCR amplification bias was corrected by using a synthetic template baseline for primer optimization and computational correction. The authors' pipeline ran thus. Only productive sequences were kept, with reads annotated to V, D and J genes according to IMGT and analyzed in immunoSEQ Analyzer. Clonality was computed as one minus Shannon entropy normalized by log2 of the number of productive unique sequences. For each patient and control, public and private clones were evaluated among the 100 most prevalent clones. Susac-specific clones were defined as absent from healthy and MS cohorts, over a thousand published viral clones and other ImmuneACCESS disease sequences. The public reads were quality trimmed at Q25 with fastp and then assembled into clones with MiXCR by TCRdb, keeping productive beta chains. Rows with one shared CDR3 protein collapse into an entry with the most common genes and DNA. None of the V and J calls come from the authors' own analysis; TCRdb made them. Here the sample has 250,000 to 300,000 distinct CDR3 sequences; approximately 81% occur a single time. About 0.11% of the sample is in the top ten clones.

Overall study outcomes, separate from this receptor: The study acknowledged that relatively few individuals were included in the TCR sequencing and HLA analysis.

Points on this clonotype: Its antigen is still unknown. No base quality information exists; no much larger clone differs at one position.

The receptor was derived from a human donor with multiple sclerosis. The chain is assembled from TRBV2 and TRBJ1-5; TRBD1 is a possible D gene, resting on 6 matching bases. The sequencing input was CD8+ T cells from PBMCs. The CDR3 has the sequence CASPGGHSNQPQHF. The DNA reads as follows: TGTGCCAGCCCTGGGGGACATAGCAATCAGCCCCAGCATTTT.